This T cell receptor beta chain was documented in a study of OX40 agonist ivuxolimab in advanced cancers. Study at large: Ivuxolimab is an agonistic anti-OX40 (CD134) antibody, and patients were treated with it.

CDR3 size: 13 residues. With 4 bases removed from V and 6 bases from J, the gap between germline ends came to 13 bases. Looked up from germline, CDR1 is SQVTM and CDR2 is ANQGSEA. TCRdb keeps only in-frame clones here, not all; method: immunoSEQ multiplex PCR. The sample has 78,000 or so clones, around nine tenths seen once. The receptor comes from an adult with an advanced solid tumor such as melanoma, head and neck, liver or kidney cancer. Source: CD4+ or CD8+ T cells sorted from blood, taken in a trial of the OX40 agonist ivuxolimab. The chain employs TRBV29-1 and TRBJ1-5; D not certain. CDR3 sequence reads: CSVGEGRGQPQHF. The DNA for the CDR3 is TGCAGCGTTGGGGAGGGTCGAGGTCAGCCCCAGCATTTT.